One T cell receptor beta chain is described in this entry. The CDR3 contains 13 residues. CDR1 is SEHNR, CDR2 FQNEAQ, per germline (reference sequence). The V end lost 10 bases, the J end lost 6 bases, and 15 bases lay between the germline ends. This sample was taken from a study of blood T cell repertoires in COVID-19. TCRdb's table, derived via immunoSEQ multiplex PCR, lists solely in-frame clones and lacks some. The data show about 120,000 clones, 70% to 85% seen once. The sequence derives from a man between 65 and 85 years old with active or convalescent COVID-19. The sequenced sample was peripheral blood. The chain combines TRBV7-9 with TRBJ1-4, with D maybe TRBD1 (6 bases). The CDR3 bases are TGTGCCATCCTTAGACAGGAGGATGAAAAACTGTTTTTT. This gives the protein CAILRQEDEKLFF.